A selection of T cell receptor beta chains follows, all from one sample in a study of T cell clonotyping in hematopoietic cell transplantation. Data came from immunoSEQ multiplex PCR; TCRdb stores just in-frame clones and leaves some out. This sample has 13,000 to 15,000 clones, with around 62% found just once. Source material: PBMCs. These receptors originate from a human donor who either received an allogeneic hematopoietic cell transplant for a myeloid malignancy or was a related donor (not recorded which). Some clones in this sample may be carry-over from other donors' samples. The CDR3 runs from the conserved cysteine through the conserved F or W.

V gene	CDR3 protein
TRBV4-1	CASSQAASERESEQYF
TRBV29-1	CSVRSISGGYTF
TRBV27	CASRGSGTGLYEQYF
TRBV6-5	CASSYRGRGAQYF
TRBV30	CAWSVGALSNQPQHF
TRBV30	CAWSHGLNTEAFF
TRBV28	CASSLVGAPYEQYF
TRBV28	CASSGGLSVAGELFF
TRBV13	CASSSWTVSYEQYF
TRBV5-6	CATALGENSPLHF
TRBV2	CASGLQQGSNYGYTF
TRBV2	CASSGSNQPQHF